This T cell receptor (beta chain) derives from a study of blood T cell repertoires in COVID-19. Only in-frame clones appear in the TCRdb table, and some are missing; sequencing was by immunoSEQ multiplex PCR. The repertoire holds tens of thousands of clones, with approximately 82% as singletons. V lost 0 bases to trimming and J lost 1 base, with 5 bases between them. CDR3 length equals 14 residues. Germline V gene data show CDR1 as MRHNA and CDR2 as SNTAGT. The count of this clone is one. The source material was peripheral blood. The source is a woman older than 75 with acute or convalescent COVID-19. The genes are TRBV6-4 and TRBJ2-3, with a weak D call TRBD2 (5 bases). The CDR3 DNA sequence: TGTGCCAGCAGTGACTCGGGAGGCACAGATACGCAGTATTTT. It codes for CASSDSGGTDTQYF.